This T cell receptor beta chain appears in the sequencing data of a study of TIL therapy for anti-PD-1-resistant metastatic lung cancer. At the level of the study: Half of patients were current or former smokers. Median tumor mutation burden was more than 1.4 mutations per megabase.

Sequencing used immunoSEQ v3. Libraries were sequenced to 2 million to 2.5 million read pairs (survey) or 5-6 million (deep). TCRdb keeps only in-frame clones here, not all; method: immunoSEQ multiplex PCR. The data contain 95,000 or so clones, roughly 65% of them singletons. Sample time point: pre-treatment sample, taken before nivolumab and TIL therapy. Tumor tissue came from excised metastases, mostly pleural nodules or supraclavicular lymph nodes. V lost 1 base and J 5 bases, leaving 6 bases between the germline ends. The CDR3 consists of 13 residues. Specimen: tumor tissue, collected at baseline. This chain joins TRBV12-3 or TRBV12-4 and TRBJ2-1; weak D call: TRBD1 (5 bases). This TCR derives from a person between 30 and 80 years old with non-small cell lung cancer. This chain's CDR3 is CASSLVQDNEQFF. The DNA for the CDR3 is TGTGCCAGCAGTTTAGTACAGGACAATGAGCAGTTCTTC.